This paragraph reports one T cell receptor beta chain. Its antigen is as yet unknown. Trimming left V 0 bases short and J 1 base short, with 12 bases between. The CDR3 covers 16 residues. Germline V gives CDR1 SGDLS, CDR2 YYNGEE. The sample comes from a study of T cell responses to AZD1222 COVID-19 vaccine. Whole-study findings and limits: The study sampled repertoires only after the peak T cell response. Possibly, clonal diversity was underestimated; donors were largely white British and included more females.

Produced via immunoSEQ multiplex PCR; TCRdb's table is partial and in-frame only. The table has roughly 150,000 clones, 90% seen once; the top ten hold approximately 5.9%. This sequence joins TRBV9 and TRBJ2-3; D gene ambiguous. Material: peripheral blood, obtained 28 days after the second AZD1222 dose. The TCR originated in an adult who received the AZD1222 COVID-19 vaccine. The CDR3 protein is CASSVDDSLRTDTQYF. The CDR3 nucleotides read TGTGCCAGCAGCGTAGACGACTCCCTACGCACAGATACGCAGTATTTT.